The clone carrying this TCR beta chain was counted ten times or more. TCRbeta library construction was performed incorporating unique molecular identifiers. Via MiXCR, TCRdb re-called the PCR reads, giving one row per CDR3 protein. Of 250,000 to 300,000 distinct CDR3 sequences listed, around 9.6% are singletons. These data originate in a study of T-cell reconstitution after alpha-beta-depleted transplantation in children. The sequences come from PBMCs from the stem cell graft donor, collected from the stem cell graft. This receptor was obtained from a human donor who donated a stem cell graft to a child with SCID.

The CDR3 spells CASSARFLGSTYEQYF. For the CDR3, the DNA is TGTGCCAGCAGTGCACGTTTTCTCGGCAGCACCTACGAGCAGTACTTC. The gene calls are TRBV12-3 or TRBV12-4 and TRBJ2-7; no firm D call. There are 16 residues in the CDR3. Trimming took off 5 bases at V and 2 bases at J, with 19 bases between the two ends.